This TCR beta chain was obtained from a study of cytomegalovirus exposure and HLA in healthy donors. Overall study context: Among about 179 million T cells, an earlier analysis found 120 million or so unique TCR beta sequences.

The CDR3 is made up of 15 amino acids. Germline V gives CDR1 MNHEY, CDR2 SVGAGI. The V segment lost 4 bases and the J segment 5 bases; nucleotides outside the gene matches: 7. As to this clone: No antigen is known for it.

The study's findings and limits: On later analysis, the bulk of CMV-associated TCR beta chains appeared to be HLA-restricted. Sequencing likely caused a cluster of highly shared sequence variants.

Vbeta (60) and Jbeta (13) primers were used in the PCR. Generated by immunoSEQ multiplex PCR, the TCRdb table keeps only in-frame clones and is missing some. The table has some 130,000 clones, 77% seen once. The source material was PBMCs. This sequence was found in a man aged 30-40 years in good health and CMV-seronegative. This chain connects TRBV6-5 to TRBJ2-2, with 7 bases aligning to TRBD1. CDR3 DNA: TGTGCCAGCAGTTCCAGACAGGGTTTGACCGGGGAGCTGTTTTTT. As protein: CASSSRQGLTGELFF.